A single sample is the source of the 27 T cell receptor beta chains below, sequenced in a study of T-cell memory formation after mild COVID-19. TCRdb recomputed calls from the 5' RACE reads with MiXCR, one row per CDR3 protein. Of some 310,000 distinct CDR3 sequences detected, 20% appear once; the ten largest clones hold about 21%. The sample was PBMCs or a T cell subset sorted from them (not recorded which). These receptors came from a man between 18 and 29 years old who had mild COVID-19 (a few samples of this study predate the infection). Cell type and time point are not known.

The chain recombines TRBV21-1 with TRBJ2-7; the table's D call of TRBD1 was not tested on the DNA. TRBV21-1 is an annotated pseudogene. This CDR3 region has 14 residues. The CDR3 loop is CASSKRQGIYEQYF. Written as DNA, the CDR3 is TGTGCCAGCAGCAAAAGACAGGGGATATACGAGCAGTACTTC.

This clonotype was seen a handful of times. This chain connects TRBV20-1 to TRBJ2-3; D is perhaps TRBD1 (7 bases). Germline CDR1 and CDR2: DFQATT and SNEGSKA (reference sequence). The V and J ends lost 5 bases and 4 bases respectively, with 13 bases between them. The CDR3 has 13 amino acids. The CDR3 loop is CSAYRGGADTQYF. In DNA form, the CDR3 reads TGCAGTGCTTACAGGGGAGGCGCAGATACGCAGTATTTT.

The J gene is TRBJ1-2, the V gene TRBV27; possibly TRBD1 for D (6 bases). The CDR3 sequence is 15 residues long. Germline V CDR1 and CDR2: MNHEY, SMNVEV (reference sequence). The V and J ends lost 5 bases and 2 bases respectively, with 15 bases between them. The CDR3 loop is CASSTQGMGNYGYTF. DNA of the CDR3: TGTGCCAGCAGTACACAGGGTATGGGAAACTATGGCTACACCTTC.

This clonotype was counted a few times. The chain recombines TRBV9 with TRBJ2-3, with 11 bases lining up with TRBD2. Germline-derived CDR1 and CDR2 are SGDLS and YYNGEE. The trim removed 4 bases at V and 5 bases at J, leaving 6 bases unmatched. The CDR3 is 15 amino acids. CDR3 coding DNA: TGTGCCAGCAGCACCCTAGCGGGGGGCCTAGATACGCAGTATTTT. Its translation is CASSTLAGGLDTQYF.

The chain recombines TRBV4-3 with TRBJ2-2; 8 bases match TRBD1. Germline CDR1 reads LGHNA; CDR2 reads YSLEER. The CDR3 length is 16 residues. The V gene end was trimmed by 0 bases and the J gene end by 5 bases; junction bases not matched to a gene: 5. CDR3 nucleotide sequence: TGCGCCAGCAGCCAAGAGAGGACAGGGAGGACCGGGGAGCTGTTTTTT. This translates into CASSQERTGRTGELFF.

The J gene is TRBJ2-7, the V gene TRBV3-1; D may be TRBD2 (7 bases). Germline V gives CDR1 LGHDT, CDR2 YNNKEL (reference sequence). Trimming took 3 bases from V and 2 from J, leaving 11 bases between them. The CDR3 has 14 residues. CDR3 bases: TGTGCCAGCAGCCAGGGGGGGGGCACCTACGAGCAGTACTTC. Encoded protein: CASSQGGGTYEQYF.

The CDR3 DNA sequence: TGTGCCAGCAGCCAGAAAGAGACCCAGTACTTC. It specifies CASSQKETQYF. The chain has TRBV28 and TRBJ2-5; unclear D gene. This CDR3 is built from 11 residues. V gave up 6 bases and J gave up 3 bases, with 5 bases separating them. Germline V lookup: CDR1 MDHEN, CDR2 SYDVKM.

The chain has TRBV7-9 and TRBJ1-5; 7 bases match TRBD1. The ends lost 5 bases at V and 9 bases at J; junction bases unmatched: 7. The CDR3 has 13 amino acids. CDR1 is SEHNR, CDR2 FQNEAQ, per germline (reference sequence). The CDR3 sequence is CASSPQGQAPQHF. As DNA, the CDR3 is TGTGCCAGCAGCCCACAAGGACAGGCGCCCCAGCATTTT.

In its sample, this clonotype was seen a few times. The chain recombines TRBV6-5 with TRBJ2-6, with a possible D match to TRBD2 (6 bases). Trimming pared 5 bases from V and 7 bases from J, leaving 12 bases between. The germline gives CDR1 MNHEY, CDR2 SVGAGI. The CDR3 extends over 14 amino acids. DNA for the CDR3: TGTGCCAGCAGTCACCGGCGGGGTGCCAACGTCCTGACTTTC. It yields the protein CASSHRRGANVLTF.

This clonotype was found a few times. This chain links TRBV29-1 with TRBJ1-5; D may be TRBD1 (5 bases). Germline CDR1 SQVTM, CDR2 ANQGSEA. Trimming cost V 6 bases and J 4 bases, with 10 bases left between them. This CDR3 is built from 12 residues. The CDR3 spells CSVLDKNQPQHF. The CDR3 DNA follows: TGCAGCGTACTGGACAAAAATCAGCCCCAGCATTTT.

The J gene is TRBJ2-2, the V gene TRBV20-1; 8 bases match TRBD2. This CDR3 spans 14 amino acids. Germline V gene sequence: CDR1 DFQATT, CDR2 SNEGSKA (reference sequence). V gave up 5 bases and J gave up 6 bases; unmatched junction bases: 8. The chain's CDR3 is CSAGDGLASGELFF. The DNA for the CDR3 is TGCAGTGCTGGGGACGGACTAGCTTCCGGGGAGCTGTTTTTT.

The chain joins TRBV7-2 to TRBJ1-4; D is perhaps TRBD1 (6 bases). CDR3 length: 15 residues. Germline CDR1 is SGHTA and CDR2 is FQGNSA. V was pared by 5 bases and J by 3 bases, with 13 bases between. The DNA for the CDR3 is TGTGCCAGCAGCAGGTCAGGGGCAGCTAATGAAAAACTGTTTTTT. It encodes CASSRSGAANEKLFF.

This clonotype was recorded a few times. The chain has TRBV5-1 and TRBJ2-5; D might be TRBD1 (5 bases). V lost 7 bases to trimming and J lost 4 bases, with 11 bases between them. Germline-derived CDR1 and CDR2 are SGHRS and YFSETQ. The CDR3 sequence is 12 residues long. For the CDR3, the DNA is TGCGCCAGCCGCCAGGGTAGAGAGACCCAGTACTTC. Amino acids: CASRQGRETQYF.

V gene TRBV7-6 combines with J gene TRBJ2-5; possible D gene TRBD2, 6 bases. The CDR3 totals 14 residues. The germline V gene encodes CDR1 SGHVS and CDR2 FNYEAQ. V lost 0 bases, J lost 3 bases, and 8 bases lay in between. The CDR3: CASSLAAGEETQYF. The DNA for the CDR3 is TGTGCCAGCAGCTTAGCAGCGGGCGAAGAGACCCAGTACTTC. Complete variable domain (other parts from reference TRBV7-6 and TRBJ2-5): GAGVSQSPRYKVTKRGQDVALRCDPISGHVSLYWYRQALGQGPEFLTYFNYEAQQDKSGLPNDRFSAERPEGSISTLTIQRTEQRDSAMYRCASSLAAGEETQYFGPGTRLLVL.

The chain links TRBV15 to TRBJ2-3; D might be TRBD2 (6 bases). The CDR3 has 18 residues. Trimming cost V 1 base and J 1 base, with 18 bases left between them. Germline values: CDR1 LNHNV, CDR2 YYDKDF (reference sequence). The CDR3 loop reads CATSRAREAIAGTDTQYF. In DNA, the CDR3 is TGTGCCACCAGCAGAGCTCGGGAAGCCATAGCGGGCACAGATACGCAGTATTTT.

V is TRBV20-1 and J is TRBJ2-3; a weak D match, TRBD2 (5 bases). CDR1 and CDR2 (germline): DFQATT, SNEGSKA (reference sequence). This CDR3 has 11 amino acids. Trimming took 6 bases from V and 2 from J, leaving 6 bases between them. The CDR3 DNA is TGCAGTGCAGCGGCCACAGATACGCAGTATTTT. Translating it yields CSAAATDTQYF.

This clonotype was counted a single time. The chain recombines TRBV29-1 with TRBJ2-7; D remains unclear. Trimming cost V 7 bases and J 1 base, with 14 bases left between them. Per germline, CDR1 SQVTM and CDR2 ANQGSEA. CDR3 length equals 13 residues. This CDR3 reads CSARKPPSYEQYF. For the CDR3, the DNA is TGCAGCGCCCGAAAGCCACCATCCTACGAGCAGTACTTC.

This clonotype was seen a handful of times. The chain recombines TRBV4-3 with TRBJ1-4; D may be TRBD1 (5 bases). The CDR3 sequence is 14 residues long. Germline V gives CDR1 LGHNA, CDR2 YSLEER. V was shortened by 1 base and J by 8 bases, with 11 bases between the two germline ends. The CDR3 is CASSQVGGTEKLFF. The CDR3 bases are TGCGCCAGCAGCCAAGTAGGCGGGACGGAAAAACTGTTTTTT.

This clonotype showed up many times. V gene TRBV29-1 combines with J gene TRBJ2-3; D uncertain. V was trimmed by 4 bases and J by 5 bases, leaving 4 bases between them. The CDR3 spans 10 residues. Germline V CDR1 and CDR2: SQVTM, ANQGSEA. CDR3 coding DNA: TGCAGCGTTGCTCAAGATACGCAGTATTTT. Its protein is CSVAQDTQYF.

The chain employs TRBV9 and TRBJ2-3; TRBD2 matches at 9 bases. From germline, CDR1 is SGDLS and CDR2 YYNGEE. The length of the CDR3 is 16 residues. The V gene end was trimmed by 0 bases and the J gene end by 1 base; junction bases not matched to a gene: 3. CDR3 amino acids: CASSVAAGGRTDTQYF. For the CDR3, the DNA is TGTGCCAGCAGCGTAGCGGCGGGGGGGCGCACAGATACGCAGTATTTT.

This clonotype was counted only a few times. The V and J genes are TRBV7-6 and TRBJ2-3, with 7 bases identical to TRBD1. The trim removed 4 bases at V and 2 bases at J, leaving 21 bases unmatched. This CDR3 region has 20 residues. CDR1 SGHVS and CDR2 FNYEAQ come from the germline V gene. The CDR3 loop reads CASSSNSRTGPLRYTDTQYF. The CDR3, as DNA: TGTGCCAGCAGCTCGAACTCCCGGACAGGTCCCCTTAGATACACAGATACGCAGTATTTT.

This clonotype was seen only a few times. An end of the junction does not agree with germline; a read error may underlie this. The rearrangement links TRBV7-7 to TRBJ2-2; D unresolved. Germline CDR1 reads SSHAT; CDR2 reads FNYEAQ (reference sequence). This CDR3 is 14 amino acids long. CDR3 in DNA: TGTGCTAGCAGCTTAGTCCAGCTCACCGGGGAGCTGTTTTTT. Its protein is CASSLVQLTGELFF.

The chain couples TRBV6-6 to TRBJ2-3; no firm D call. Deletions cut 7 bases from V and 6 bases from J, with 8 bases between. Germline-derived CDR1 and CDR2 are MNHNY and SVGAGI (reference sequence). The CDR3 extends over 11 amino acids. The CDR3 here is CASTKLDTQYF. The DNA of the CDR3 is TGTGCCAGCACTAAACTGGATACGCAGTATTTT.

The rearrangement links TRBV4-1 to TRBJ1-1; no clear D gene. This CDR3 spans 13 amino acids. Per germline, CDR1 MGHRA and CDR2 YSYEKL. With 3 bases removed from V and 12 bases from J, the gap between germline ends came to 17 bases. CDR3 sequence reads: CASSHPLAGKTFF. The CDR3 DNA is TGCGCCAGCAGCCATCCTCTGGCAGGAAAGACTTTCTTT.

The V gene is TRBV20-1, the J gene TRBJ1-5; 9 bases are a match to TRBD1. CDR1 and CDR2 from the germline V gene are DFQATT and SNEGSKA (reference sequence). The V gene end was trimmed by 4 bases and the J gene end by 7 bases; junction bases not matched to a gene: 8. The CDR3 loop spans 14 amino acids. The CDR3 DNA is TGCAGTGCTACCGCCGGACAGGGGAAGCAGCCCCAGCATTTT. Residues: CSATAGQGKQPQHF.

This clonotype was seen only a few times. The chain has TRBV9 and TRBJ2-2, with 8 bases aligning to TRBD2. This CDR3 is 15 amino acids long. J lost 6 bases, V lost 1 base, and 5 bases had no gene match. CDR1 SGDLS and CDR2 YYNGEE come from the germline V gene. The CDR3 protein is CASSVTSGGSGELFF. In DNA, the CDR3 is TGTGCCAGCAGCGTAACGAGCGGGGGATCCGGGGAGCTGTTTTTT. The complete variable domain, with remaining parts taken from reference TRBV9 and TRBJ2-2, reads DSGVTQTPKHLITATGQRVTLRCSPRSGDLSVYWYQQSLDQGLQFLIQYYNGEERAKGNILERFSAQQFPDLHSELNLSSLELGDSALYFCASSVTSGGSGELFFGEGSRLTVL.

The chain has TRBV11-2 and TRBJ2-7, with a possible D match to TRBD1 (6 bases). The germline V and J ends were trimmed by 10 bases and 7 bases, with 23 bases remaining between them. The CDR3 runs 14 residues. CDR1 is SGHAT and CDR2 is FQNNGV in the germline V gene. This CDR3 is CATTFVQGLKEQYF. CDR3 DNA sequence: TGTGCCACCACTTTTGTACAGGGTCTAAAAGAGCAGTACTTC.